This T cell receptor beta chain is drawn from a study of beta chain features in type 1 diabetes (dated by TCRdb to 2016 to 2019). Background for the entire study: Mean age, gender distribution, total cell number and subset yield did not differ between patients and healthy donors. Regulatory and stem cell-like memory subsets were obtained from only 8 patients and roughly 8 healthy donors, while naive and central memory subsets were obtained from all 30 or so donors. Across all samples, approximately 98,000,000 sorted cells were examined, and cell number per subset correlated strongly with RNA yield. In the study, TCRB repertoires of sorted circulating CD4+ T cell subsets from recently diagnosed type 1 diabetes patients were compared with those of matched healthy donors. The paper as a whole reports these results and caveats: At VDJ recombination sites, patients with type 1 diabetes made fewer insertions and deleted more nucleotides, a pattern implying thymic rearrangement abnormalities. PCR may preferentially amplify shorter templates, but because patient and control samples were amplified and corrected together, any resulting skew would affect both groups equally. Naive, central memory and regulatory TCRB repertoires appeared to be more similar among patients than among healthy donors. Because cDNA rather than genomic DNA was sequenced, highly expressing activated cells could have been over-represented, although no difference in activation and CD3 levels was found between groups. Because small numbers of individuals were included in the HLA sub-analyses, any influence of HLA type on TCRB rearrangement was left unresolved. Type 1 diabetes patients showed a moderate but significant shortening of TCRB CDR3 length in all four CD4+ subsets.

Details on this clone: This clone's antigen is unknown. No per-base quality is available; no much larger clone lies one base away.

CDR3 length: 15 amino acids, cysteine to phenylalanine. Only CDR3 DNA is held: 45 bases, read in frame from base 1. CDR1 and CDR2 were assigned from the germline V gene (reference sequence) as GTSNPN and SVGIG. V and J are truncated by 2 bases and 1 base respectively, leaving an intervening sequence of 13 bases. Each donor gave one peripheral blood draw, averaging approximately 0.12 L, which was collected into heparinised tubes. A BD FACSAria II was used to sort naive, central memory, regulatory and stem cell-like memory CD4+ T cells with a panel that included CD45RO, CCR7, CD25, CD127, CD95 and CD27. A purity above 95% was achieved for all sorted populations. PBMCs were separated immediately by Lymphoprep density gradient centrifugation and were stained directly, without being cultured. To minimize batch effects, samples were stained and sorted in pairs, one healthy donor with one patient per experiment.

The entire isolated RNA was reverse transcribed using the High Capacity cDNA Reverse Transcription Kit, and thus expressed TCRB transcripts were sequenced. Deep immunoSEQ sequencing was applied to naive, central memory and regulatory T cell samples, giving an average of roughly 3.5 million total reads per sample. After sorted cells were lysed in RLT buffer, RNA was extracted with DNase-treated RNeasy Micro or Mini kits, with the choice depending on cell number. Each cell subset was processed separately to prevent cross-contamination, with patient and healthy donor samples processed together. Using the immunoSEQ multiplex PCR, TCRB sequences were amplified from cDNA into 87-bp fragments spanning the CDR3 region. Sequencing of the amplicons was done on the Illumina HiSeq platform. In the source study's methods: PCR bias was computationally corrected using synthetic template baselines, reads within Hamming distance 2 were collapsed, and singletons that could not be merged were discarded. By aligning reads against IMGT, V, D and J genes, CDR3 length, and insertions or deletions at six rearrangement sites were assigned. Within each subset, clonotype counts were normalized to the number of sorted cells before true diversity and Gini coefficients were calculated with the tcR R package. Repertoire sharing was quantified using the overlap coefficient calculated on TCRB nucleotide sequences. In TCRdb, the immuneACCESS table is reduced to in-frame sequences with V and J assigned. These tables do not hold every clone; where another copy was compared, an unresolved V gene accounts for under half, and the others remain unexplained. V and J calls and clone size are copied from that table; D and trimming were computed from the DNA. Across this sample there are about 190,000 clones, with 7.5% to 8.5% seen only once. The top ten constitute 0.5% of the sample.

Rearrangement joined TRBV30 to TRBJ2-3; TRBD1 might be the D gene, on 5 matching bases. Sequenced: central memory CD4+ T cells from blood. This sequence was found in a young man with type 1 diabetes. The CDR3 loop reads CAWSYAGRGTDTQYF. The nucleotide sequence is given as TGTGCCTGGAGTTACGCCGGCAGGGGCACAGATACGCAGTATTTT.